This T cell receptor beta chain was retrieved from a study of metastatic and nonmetastatic thyroid tumors (dated by TCRdb to 2018 to 2020). In the study overall: For patients with malignant and with benign thyroid disease, the researchers compared repertoires between peripheral blood samples and tumor or nodule tissue samples.

In the case of this clone: No antigen is known for it. Per-base qualities were not stored, and no clone one base away is much larger.

The germline V gene (reference sequence) yields LNHDA for CDR1 and SQIVND for CDR2. V is pruned by 4 bases and J by 7 bases, leaving 10 bases of the junction without a gene match. The CDR3 goes from the cysteine to the phenylalanine over 15 residues. The kept DNA is CDR3 alone, 45 bases in frame from the first base. No treatment had been received by any patient before thyroid surgery. Using T-cell receptor beta sequencing, the study looked back at clinical samples from patients collected from the early 2010s to the late 2010s. Broader findings and caveats from the paper: In both blood and tumor samples, malignant tumors were reported to have significantly higher TCR beta diversity than benign nodules.

Library generation was performed with PCR. Sequencing instrument: Illumina HiSeq 4000. The TCR beta-chain CDR3 region of each patient was profiled by high-throughput sequencing. As for how the authors treated the data: A classifier to discriminate distant-metastatic papillary thyroid cancer patients was built from CDR3 differences across clinicopathological groups. The Shannon index was used to measure repertoire diversity, and the Morisita-Horn index was used to measure how similar tumor and blood repertoires were. TCRdb reworked the public reads: Q25 trimming with fastp, MiXCR clone assembly, productive beta chains retained. TCRdb, not the original authors, processed these V and J calls. In this sample the table shows 11,000 or so clones, around a third of which occur a single time. The ten largest clones represent about an eighth of the sample.

The sequencing input was tumor tissue. The V and J genes are TRBV19 and TRBJ2-1; 7 bases in the middle match TRBD1. This TCR was sampled from a female donor with papillary thyroid cancer or a benign thyroid nodule (not recorded which). Some clones in this sample may be carry-over from other donors' samples. The bases read TGTGCCAGTAGTACCTACAGGGGTCCGGGGAATGAGCAGTTCTTC. Its translation reads: CASSTYRGPGNEQFF.